Listed here are 24 T cell receptor beta chains from one sample, sequenced in a study of OX40 agonist ivuxolimab in advanced cancers. Libraries came from the immunoSEQ multiplex PCR assay. The immuneACCESS repertoire file appears here via TCRdb, limited to in-frame rearrangements. These files lack a portion of the clones; in checked studies, under half of the deficit traces to unresolved V genes, and the cause of the others is not known. The sample table holds approximately 64,000 clones, of which roughly 90% were seen once. The ten largest clones capture under 3.5% of the sample. This specimen consisted of CD4+ or CD8+ T cells sorted from blood, obtained in a trial of the OX40 agonist ivuxolimab. These receptors were obtained from an adult with an advanced solid tumor such as melanoma, head and neck, liver or kidney cancer.

The rearrangement uses TRBV15 and TRBJ1-5; tentative D call: TRBD1 (5 bases). This CDR3 region has 14 residues. The ends were cut back, 3 bases at V and 7 bases at J, with 13 bases in the middle. CDR1 LNHNV and CDR2 YYDKDF come from the germline V gene (reference sequence). CDR3 in DNA: TGTGCCACCAGCAGCTTTTTCGAGGGGCAGCCCCAGCATTTT. Encoded protein: CATSSFFEGQPQHF. Full variable domain (rest looked up from reference TRBV15 and TRBJ1-5): DAMVIQNPRYQVTQFGKPVTLSCSQTLNHNVMYWYQQKSSQAPKLLFHYYDKDFNNEADTPDNFQSRRPNTSFCFLDIRSPGLGDTAMYLCATSSFFEGQPQHFGDGTRLSIL.

The chain couples TRBV5-1 to TRBJ2-5, with D tentatively TRBD1 (6 bases). This CDR3 spans 13 amino acids. V was clipped by 6 bases and J by 2 bases, with 11 bases between them. Germline assignment: CDR1 SGHRS and CDR2 YFSETQ. The CDR3 protein is CASNAGTQETQYF. DNA of the CDR3: TGCGCCAGCAACGCCGGGACACAAGAGACCCAGTACTTC.

The V call is TRBV30, the J call TRBJ1-1; D unclear. Germline CDR1 and CDR2: GTSNPN and SVGIG (reference sequence). The CDR3 sequence is 15 residues long. V gave up 3 bases and J gave up 4 bases, with 18 bases separating them. The DNA for the CDR3 is TGTGCCTGGAGCTTAAATTACAGAGAGTCCACTGAAGCTTTCTTT. Amino acids: CAWSLNYRESTEAFF.

V is TRBV6-6 and J is TRBJ1-1, with D possibly being TRBD1 (5 bases). CDR3 size: 14 residues. Trimming pared 6 bases from V and 2 bases from J, leaving 13 bases between. The germline CDR1 and CDR2 sequences are MNHNY and SVGAGI (reference sequence). Written as DNA, the CDR3 is TGTGCCAGCAGAACTTGGGACGGCAACACTGAAGCTTTCTTT. It translates to CASRTWDGNTEAFF.

This clone was observed a single time. The chain carries TRBV5-1 and TRBJ2-2; possibly TRBD2 for D (5 bases). CDR3 size: 13 residues. Germline-derived CDR1 and CDR2 are SGHRS and YFSETQ. V shed 4 bases and J shed 6 bases, with 10 bases lying between them. CDR3 loop: CASSRESSGELFF. The CDR3 DNA follows: TGCGCCAGCAGCAGGGAGTCGTCCGGGGAGCTGTTTTTT.

The chain carries TRBV7-9 and TRBJ1-1; possible D gene TRBD1, 5 bases. The germline V gene has CDR1 SEHNR and CDR2 FQNEAQ (reference sequence). V shed 2 bases and J shed 11 bases, with 18 bases lying between them. The CDR3 spans 14 residues. The CDR3 nucleotides read TGTGCCAGCAGCTTACCACAGGATAACCCCGAGGCTTTCTTT. Protein: CASSLPQDNPEAFF.

This CDR3 reads CASSENLMGNTIYF. In nucleotides, the CDR3 is TGTGCCAGCAGTGAAAATTTAATGGGAAACACCATATATTTT. The rearrangement uses TRBV6-1 and TRBJ1-3; no clear D gene. CDR3 length: 14 amino acids. Trimming removed 2 bases at V and 4 bases at J, with 9 bases between. CDR1 and CDR2 from the germline V gene are MNHNS and SASEGT.

Concerning this clone itself: This sample includes further DNA sequences coding for the same CDR3. The chain links TRBV5-1 to TRBJ2-5, with D tentatively TRBD1 or TRBD2 (7 bases each). The CDR3 runs 14 residues. Trimming removed 2 bases from V and 4 bases from J, with 12 bases in between. Germline CDR1 SGHRS, CDR2 YFSETQ. In DNA, the CDR3 is TGCGCCAGCAGCTTTTCAGGGGGGGGAGAGACCCAGTACTTC. Its translation is CASSFSGGGETQYF.

V gene TRBV7-2 combines with J gene TRBJ1-1; the D gene is possibly TRBD1 (5 bases). Germline CDR1 reads SGHTA; CDR2 reads FQGNSA. This CDR3 is 15 amino acids long. The germline V and J ends were trimmed by 2 bases and 0 bases, with 10 bases remaining between them. CDR3 nucleotides: TGTGCCAGCAGCTTATTCGGGGGGTTGAACACTGAAGCTTTCTTT. Translation gives CASSLFGGLNTEAFF.

V is TRBV5-1 and J is TRBJ2-5; D is unresolved. The ends were cut back, 0 bases at V and 5 bases at J, with 14 bases in the middle. From germline, CDR1 is SGHRS and CDR2 YFSETQ. The CDR3 is 15 amino acids. As DNA, the CDR3 is TGCGCCAGCAGCTTGGCTGCGAACCTCGGGGAGACCCAGTACTTC. Translating gives CASSLAANLGETQYF.

The chain couples TRBV11-2 to TRBJ1-1; no firm D call. Trimming took 0 bases from V and 0 from J, leaving 11 bases between them. Per germline, CDR1 SGHAT and CDR2 FQNNGV. CDR3 size: 16 residues. The DNA of the CDR3 is TGTGCCAGCAGCTTAGATCTAGCGACAATGAACACTGAAGCTTTCTTT. It specifies CASSLDLATMNTEAFF.

V gene TRBV7-2 combines with J gene TRBJ2-5; tentatively, D is TRBD2 (6 bases). The germline gives CDR1 SGHTA, CDR2 FQGNSA. The CDR3 is made up of 14 amino acids. Trimming stripped 5 bases from V and 1 base from J, with 11 bases between. CDR3 in amino acids: CASSLRDSQETQYF. The CDR3 nucleotides are TGTGCCAGCAGCCTCCGGGACTCCCAAGAGACCCAGTACTTC.

This clone came up a few times. This rearrangement joins TRBV20-1 to TRBJ1-1; no definite D call. The germline V and J ends were trimmed by 6 bases and 2 bases, with 7 bases remaining between them. The germline gives CDR1 DFQATT, CDR2 SNEGSKA (reference sequence). The CDR3 has 11 residues. Here the CDR3 DNA reads TGCAGTGCGGAGAGAAACACTGAAGCTTTCTTT. Translation: CSAERNTEAFF.

The chain uses TRBV5-1 and TRBJ1-2; D is undetermined. Germline CDR1 reads SGHRS; CDR2 reads YFSETQ. The CDR3 loop spans 14 amino acids. Trimming removed 1 base from V and 3 bases from J, with 10 bases in between. The CDR3, as DNA: TGCGCCAGCAGCTTGATAGGGAAGGACTATGGCTACACCTTC. Translated: CASSLIGKDYGYTF. Supplemented by reference TRBV5-1 and TRBJ1-2, the full variable domain reads KAGVTQTPRYLIKTRGQQVTLSCSPISGHRSVSWYQQTPGQGLQFLFEYFSETQRNKGNFPGRFSGRQFSNSRSEMNVSTLELGDSALYLCASSLIGKDYGYTFGSGTRLTVV.

V usage is TRBV11-1 and J usage is TRBJ2-5; the D gene is possibly TRBD1 (6 bases). The V end was cut by 5 bases, the J end by 3 bases, with 10 bases between. The CDR3 spans 13 residues. The germline V gene encodes CDR1 SGHAT and CDR2 FQDESV (reference sequence). CDR3: CASSLDRKETQYF. CDR3 nucleotides: TGTGCCAGCAGCCTTGACAGGAAAGAGACCCAGTACTTC.

The J gene is TRBJ2-1, the V gene TRBV7-2, with D possibly being TRBD2 (6 bases). Trimming took 2 bases from V and 6 from J, leaving 14 bases between them. Germline CDR1 and CDR2: SGHTA and FQGNSA. This CDR3 region has 15 residues. The CDR3 DNA is TGTGCCAGCAGCTTAAGTCAGGACGGGAGCAATGAGCAGTTCTTC. This translates into CASSLSQDGSNEQFF.

This clone was counted once. The CDR3 DNA is TGTGCCAGCAGCTTAATGGCAAGCTCCTACAATGAGCAGTTCTTC. Translation gives CASSLMASSYNEQFF. The rearrangement joins TRBV7-3 to TRBJ2-1; D ambiguous. In germline, CDR1 is SGHTA, CDR2 FQGTGA. The V end lost 1 base, the J end lost 0 bases, and 7 bases lay between the germline ends. The CDR3 has 15 residues.

This clone was seen just once. The chain carries TRBV6-1 and TRBJ2-7; 8 bases are shared with TRBD2. In germline, CDR1 is MNHNS, CDR2 SASEGT. V lost 4 bases to trimming and J lost 3 bases; unmatched junction nucleotides: 11. The CDR3 has 16 amino acids. The CDR3 reads CASSAGGAGVIYEQYF. CDR3 DNA sequence: TGTGCCAGCAGTGCCGGGGGAGCGGGAGTCATCTACGAGCAGTACTTC.

The CDR3 loop reads CASSPPSRLNTEAFF. The CDR3, as DNA: TGTGCCAGCTCACCACCGTCCAGACTGAACACTGAAGCTTTCTTT. V usage is TRBV18 and J usage is TRBJ1-1; no clear D gene. The germline V gene encodes CDR1 KGHSH and CDR2 LQKENI. Trimming cost V 0 bases and J 0 bases, with 8 bases left between them. The CDR3 sequence is 15 residues long. Using reference TRBV18 and TRBJ1-1 for the parts outside the CDR3, the full variable domain is NAGVMQNPRHLVRRRGQEARLRCSPMKGHSHVYWYRQLPEEGLKFMVYLQKENIIDESGMPKERFSAEFPKEGPSILRIQQVVRGDSAAYFCASSPPSRLNTEAFFGQGTRLTVV.

The chain combines TRBV5-1 with TRBJ2-1; D remains unclear. Germline-derived CDR1 and CDR2 are SGHRS and YFSETQ. V dropped 2 bases and J dropped 4 bases, with 10 bases sitting between them. The CDR3 has 14 residues. The CDR3 reads CASSFGLSYNEQFF. Written as DNA, the CDR3 is TGCGCCAGCAGCTTCGGGCTCTCTTACAATGAGCAGTTCTTC.

The chain joins TRBV5-1 to TRBJ2-5, with TRBD1 identical over 9 bases. The V segment lost 4 bases and the J segment 4 bases; nucleotides outside the gene matches: 11. The CDR3 totals 16 residues. The germline V gene has CDR1 SGHRS and CDR2 YFSETQ. The CDR3 is CASSTARTGEIETQYF. The CDR3 DNA reads as TGCGCCAGCAGCACAGCGAGGACAGGGGAGATAGAGACCCAGTACTTC.

The chain is built from TRBV14 and TRBJ1-2; D uncertain. The CDR3 spans 13 residues. Germline CDR1 is SGHDN and CDR2 is FVKESK. Trimming removed 1 base from V and 6 bases from J, with 9 bases in between. The CDR3 here is CASSQVLVDGYTF. The CDR3 nucleotides read TGTGCCAGCAGCCAAGTTTTAGTAGATGGCTACACCTTC.

The chain uses TRBV11-2 and TRBJ2-2, with TRBD2 as a possible D gene (6 bases). The V end lost 2 bases, the J end lost 6 bases, and 16 bases lay between the germline ends. Germline V gene sequence: CDR1 SGHAT, CDR2 FQNNGV. The CDR3 contains 16 residues. CDR3 sequence reads: CASSLWGSGVSGELFF. As DNA, the CDR3 is TGTGCCAGCAGCTTATGGGGTAGCGGTGTTTCCGGGGAGCTGTTTTTT.

Only one count was recorded for this clone. V and J are TRBV6-4 and TRBJ2-3, with a tentative D call TRBD2 (6 bases). Trimming cost V 3 bases and J 0 bases, with 10 bases left between them. This CDR3 region has 15 residues. Germline V gene sequence: CDR1 MRHNA, CDR2 SNTAGT. The CDR3 DNA is TGTGCCAGCAGTGAGTCGGGGGAGAGCACAGATACGCAGTATTTT. It is translated as CASSESGESTDTQYF.